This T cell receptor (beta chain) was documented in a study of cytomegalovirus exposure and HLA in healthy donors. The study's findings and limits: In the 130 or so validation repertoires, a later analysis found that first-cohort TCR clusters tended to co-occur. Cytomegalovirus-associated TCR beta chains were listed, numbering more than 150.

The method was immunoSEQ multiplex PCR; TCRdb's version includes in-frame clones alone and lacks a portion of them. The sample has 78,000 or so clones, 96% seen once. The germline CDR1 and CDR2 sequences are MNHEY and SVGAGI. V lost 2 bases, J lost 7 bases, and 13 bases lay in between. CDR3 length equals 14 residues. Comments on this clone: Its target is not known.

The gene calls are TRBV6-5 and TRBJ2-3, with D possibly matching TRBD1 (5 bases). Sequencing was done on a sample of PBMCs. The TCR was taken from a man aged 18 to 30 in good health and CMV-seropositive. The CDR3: CASSYVGDSYTQYF. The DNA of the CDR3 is TGTGCCAGCAGTTACGTAGGAGACAGTTATACGCAGTATTTT.